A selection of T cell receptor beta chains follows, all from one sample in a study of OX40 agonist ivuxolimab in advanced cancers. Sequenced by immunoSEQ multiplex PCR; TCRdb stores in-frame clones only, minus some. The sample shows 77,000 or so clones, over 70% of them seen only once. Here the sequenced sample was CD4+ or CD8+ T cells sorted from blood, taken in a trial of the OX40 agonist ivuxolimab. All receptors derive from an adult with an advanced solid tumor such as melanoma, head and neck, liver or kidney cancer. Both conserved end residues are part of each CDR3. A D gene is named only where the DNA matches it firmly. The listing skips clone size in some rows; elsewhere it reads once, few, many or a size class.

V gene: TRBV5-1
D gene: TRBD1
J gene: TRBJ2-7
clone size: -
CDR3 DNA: TGCGCCAGCAGCTTGGTACAGGGGGTGGACGAGCAGTACTTC
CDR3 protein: CASSLVQGVDEQYF

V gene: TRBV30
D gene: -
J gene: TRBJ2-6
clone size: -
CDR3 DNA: TGTGCCTGGAGTGTGGATGGGGCCAACGTCCTGACTTTC
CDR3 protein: CAWSVDGANVLTF

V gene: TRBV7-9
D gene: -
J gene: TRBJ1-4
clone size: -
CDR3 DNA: TGTGCCAGCAGCTTAAAGTACGAAAAACTGTTTTTT
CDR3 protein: CASSLKYEKLFF

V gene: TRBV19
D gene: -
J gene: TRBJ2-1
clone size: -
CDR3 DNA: TGTGCCAGTAGTATAAACGGGCTAGTCCCATTCTTC
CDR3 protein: CASSINGLVPFF

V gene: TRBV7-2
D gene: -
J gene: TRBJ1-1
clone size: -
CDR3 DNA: TGTGCCAGCAGCCTCCTGGACAGCCGCTCCCAAGCTTTCTTT
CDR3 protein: CASSLLDSRSQAFF

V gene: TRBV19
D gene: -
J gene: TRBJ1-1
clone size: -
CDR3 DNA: TGTGCCAGTAGTTGGACGTCGGACACTGAAGCTTTCTTT
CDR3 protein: CASSWTSDTEAFF

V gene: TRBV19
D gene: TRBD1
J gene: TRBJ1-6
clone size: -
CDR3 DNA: TGTGCCACCACAGCCGGGGGGGGGACAGGGAATTCACCCCTCCACTTT
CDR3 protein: CATTAGGGTGNSPLHF

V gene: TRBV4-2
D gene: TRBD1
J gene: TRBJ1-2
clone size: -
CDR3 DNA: TGTGCCAGCAGCCCCGGACAGGGCGAAGGCTATGGCTACACCTTC
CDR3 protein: CASSPGQGEGYGYTF

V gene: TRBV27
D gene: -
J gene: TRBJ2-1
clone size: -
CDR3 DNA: TGTGCCAGCAGCCGAGTCGTAAGCACCTCCTACAATGAGCAGTTCTTC
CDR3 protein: CASSRVVSTSYNEQFF

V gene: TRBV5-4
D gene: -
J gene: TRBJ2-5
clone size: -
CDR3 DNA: TGTGCCAGCAGCTTGGGTAGCGGTGAGACCCAGTACTTC
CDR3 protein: CASSLGSGETQYF

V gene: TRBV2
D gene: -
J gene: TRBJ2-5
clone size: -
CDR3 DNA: TGTGCCAGCAGTGAAATAGTGGGCCAAGAGACCCAGTACTTC
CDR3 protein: CASSEIVGQETQYF

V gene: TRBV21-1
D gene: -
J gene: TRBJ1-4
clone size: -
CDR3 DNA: TGTGCCAGCACCAGGCCGGGACAGGGGGCGGTTGGTGAAAAACTGTTTTTT
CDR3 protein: CASTRPGQGAVGEKLFF

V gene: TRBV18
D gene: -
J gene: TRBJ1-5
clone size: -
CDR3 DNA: TGTGCCAGCTCACCAGGCCCCAATCAGCCCCAGCATTTT
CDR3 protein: CASSPGPNQPQHF

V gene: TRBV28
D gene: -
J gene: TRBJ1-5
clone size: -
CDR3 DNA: TGTGCCAGCAGCCTCAATCAGCCCCAGCATTTT
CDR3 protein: CASSLNQPQHF

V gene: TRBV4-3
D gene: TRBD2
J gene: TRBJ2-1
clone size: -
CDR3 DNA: TGCGCCAGCAGCCTCACGACTAGCGGGTCTCGGGATGAGCAGTTCTTC
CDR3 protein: CASSLTTSGSRDEQFF

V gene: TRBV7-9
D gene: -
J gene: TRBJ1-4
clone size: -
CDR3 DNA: TGTGCCAGCAGCTCCGGGACACAAGATGAAAAACTGTTTTTT
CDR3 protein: CASSSGTQDEKLFF

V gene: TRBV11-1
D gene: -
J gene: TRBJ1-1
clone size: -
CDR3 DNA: TGTGCCAGCAGCTTAATGATGAACACTGAAGCTTTCTTT
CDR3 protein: CASSLMMNTEAFF

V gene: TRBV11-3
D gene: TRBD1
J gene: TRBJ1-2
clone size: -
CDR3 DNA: TGTGCCAGCAGCTTTACCGGGACAGGGGAATTAGGAGGCTACACCTTC
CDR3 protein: CASSFTGTGELGGYTF

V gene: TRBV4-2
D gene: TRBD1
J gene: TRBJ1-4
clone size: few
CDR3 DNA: TGTGCCAGCAGCCAAGGACGAGGGACAGGGGATGAAAAACTGTTTTTT
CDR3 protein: CASSQGRGTGDEKLFF

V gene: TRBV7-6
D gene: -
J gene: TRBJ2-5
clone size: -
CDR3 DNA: TGTGCCAGCAGCTTAGCATTGGGGTATACTCAAGAGACCCAGTACTTC
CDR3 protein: CASSLALGYTQETQYF

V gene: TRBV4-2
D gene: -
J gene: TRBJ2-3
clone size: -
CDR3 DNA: TGTGCCAGCAGCCAAGCCGTAAACACAGATACGCAGTATTTT
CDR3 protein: CASSQAVNTDTQYF

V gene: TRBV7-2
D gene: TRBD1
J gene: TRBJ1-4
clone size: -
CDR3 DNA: TGTGCCAGCAGCTTAGCGGGACAGACTAATGAAAAACTGTTTTTT
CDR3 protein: CASSLAGQTNEKLFF

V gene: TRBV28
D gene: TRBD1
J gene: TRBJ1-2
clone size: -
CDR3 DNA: TGTGCCAGCAGTTTACGCACCGGGACAGGGGTCGGCTACACCTTC
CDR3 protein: CASSLRTGTGVGYTF

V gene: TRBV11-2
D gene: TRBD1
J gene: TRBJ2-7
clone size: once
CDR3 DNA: TGTGCCAGCAGCTTACTTAATGCAGGGGGCTACGAGCAGTACTTC
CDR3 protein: CASSLLNAGGYEQYF

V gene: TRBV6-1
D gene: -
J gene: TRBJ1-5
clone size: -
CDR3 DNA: TGTGCCAGCAGTGAGCATACCCCTACAGGTTATAGCAATCAGCCCCAGCATTTT
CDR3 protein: CASSEHTPTGYSNQPQHF

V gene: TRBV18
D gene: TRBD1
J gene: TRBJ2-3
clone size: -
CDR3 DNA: TGTGCCAGCTCACAACAGGGGGCCCATACTAGCACAGATACGCAGTATTTT
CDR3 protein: CASSQQGAHTSTDTQYF

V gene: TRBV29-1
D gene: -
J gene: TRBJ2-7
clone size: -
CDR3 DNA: TGCAGCGTTGACTTAGGGATCGAGCAGTACTTC
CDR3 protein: CSVDLGIEQYF

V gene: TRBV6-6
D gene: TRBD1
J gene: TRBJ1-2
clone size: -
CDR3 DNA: TGTGCCAGCACCTCCGACAGGGTAAATGGCTACACCTTC
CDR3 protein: CASTSDRVNGYTF

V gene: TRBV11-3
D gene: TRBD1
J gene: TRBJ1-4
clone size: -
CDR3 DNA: TGTGCCAGCAGCGGATGGGACAGGGAAACTAATGAAAAACTGTTTTTT
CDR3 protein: CASSGWDRETNEKLFF

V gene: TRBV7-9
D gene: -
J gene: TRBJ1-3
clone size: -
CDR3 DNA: TGTGCCAGCAGAACAGGGACCTCTGGAAACACCATATATTTT
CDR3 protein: CASRTGTSGNTIYF

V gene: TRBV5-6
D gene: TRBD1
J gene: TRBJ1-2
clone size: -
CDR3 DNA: TGTGCCAGCAGTTATAAGACAGGGAGAGGCAACTATGGCTACACCTTC
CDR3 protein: CASSYKTGRGNYGYTF

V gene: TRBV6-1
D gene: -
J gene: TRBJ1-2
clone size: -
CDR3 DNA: TGTGCCAGCAGTGAAGCGCTTAGGGGATACTACACCTTC
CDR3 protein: CASSEALRGYYTF

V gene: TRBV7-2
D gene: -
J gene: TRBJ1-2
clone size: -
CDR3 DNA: TGTGCCAGCAGCTTAAGCAGTGGGGGCGATAACTATGGCTACACCTTC
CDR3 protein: CASSLSSGGDNYGYTF

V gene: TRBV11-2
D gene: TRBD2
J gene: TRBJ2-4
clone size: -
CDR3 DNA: TGTGCCAGCAGCTCTAGATCTAGCGGGGGGAAAAACATTCAGTACTTC
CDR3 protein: CASSSRSSGGKNIQYF

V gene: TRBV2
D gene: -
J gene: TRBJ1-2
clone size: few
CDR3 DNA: TGTGCCAGCACTGGGGGGCAGGTCTATGGCTACACCTTC
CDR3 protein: CASTGGQVYGYTF

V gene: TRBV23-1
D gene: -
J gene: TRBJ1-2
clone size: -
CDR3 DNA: TGCGCCAGCAGTCAATGGAAGGGGGGCTACACCTTC
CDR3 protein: CASSQWKGGYTF

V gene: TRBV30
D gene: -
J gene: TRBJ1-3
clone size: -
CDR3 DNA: TGTGCCTCCGGGGCGGGCGGCACCATATATTTT
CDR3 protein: CASGAGGTIYF

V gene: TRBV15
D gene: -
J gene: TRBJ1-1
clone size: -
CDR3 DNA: TGTGCCACCAGCGGCGCGATCGAAGGGACTGAAGCTTTCTTT
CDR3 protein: CATSGAIEGTEAFF

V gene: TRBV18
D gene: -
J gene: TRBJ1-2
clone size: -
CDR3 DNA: TGTGCCAGCTCACCACGTCCCGAGGATGGCTACACCTTC
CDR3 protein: CASSPRPEDGYTF

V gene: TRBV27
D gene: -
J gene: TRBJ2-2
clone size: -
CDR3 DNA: TGTGCCAGCAGGACTCATAACACCGGGGAGCTGTTTTTT
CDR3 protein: CASRTHNTGELFF

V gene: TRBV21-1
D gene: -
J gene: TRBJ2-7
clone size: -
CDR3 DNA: TGTGCCAGCAGCAACGCACAGCCCTCCTACGAGCAGTACTTC
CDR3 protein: CASSNAQPSYEQYF

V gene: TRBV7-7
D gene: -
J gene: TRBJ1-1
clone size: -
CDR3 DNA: TGTGCTAGCAGCTTATCCGTGAACACTGAAGCTTTCTTT
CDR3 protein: CASSLSVNTEAFF

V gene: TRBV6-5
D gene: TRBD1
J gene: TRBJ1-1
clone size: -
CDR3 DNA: TGTGCCAGCAGTCTTTACAGGGGGGTCTCTGAAGCTTTCTTT
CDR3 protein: CASSLYRGVSEAFF

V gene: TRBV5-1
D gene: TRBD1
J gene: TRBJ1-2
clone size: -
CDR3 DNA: TGCGCCAGCAGAGGGACAGGCATGGGGTCCTATGGCTACACCTTC
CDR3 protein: CASRGTGMGSYGYTF

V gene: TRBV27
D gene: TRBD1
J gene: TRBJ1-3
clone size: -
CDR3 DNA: TGTGCCTCCCCACAGGGGAGCGGAAACACCATATATTTT
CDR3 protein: CASPQGSGNTIYF

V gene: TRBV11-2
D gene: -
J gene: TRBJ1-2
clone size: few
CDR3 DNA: TGTGCCAGCAGTGACGACCGAAACTATGGCTACACCTTC
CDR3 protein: CASSDDRNYGYTF

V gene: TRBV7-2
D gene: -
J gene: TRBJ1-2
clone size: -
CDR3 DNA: TGTGCCAGCAGCTCGAGGGAAGGCTACACCTTC
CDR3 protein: CASSSREGYTF

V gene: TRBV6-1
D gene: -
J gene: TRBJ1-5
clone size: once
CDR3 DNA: TGTGCCAGCAGTGAAGACAGCTATAGCAATCAGCCCCAGCATTTT
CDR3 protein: CASSEDSYSNQPQHF

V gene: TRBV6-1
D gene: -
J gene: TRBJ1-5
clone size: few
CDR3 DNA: TGTGCCACCACGGCAGGGAGGCAGGAGCCCCAGCATTTT
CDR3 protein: CATTAGRQEPQHF

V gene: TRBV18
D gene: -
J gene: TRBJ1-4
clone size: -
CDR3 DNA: TGTGCCAGCTCACTTGGGACCGAAGCTAATGAAAAACTGTTTTTT
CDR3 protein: CASSLGTEANEKLFF

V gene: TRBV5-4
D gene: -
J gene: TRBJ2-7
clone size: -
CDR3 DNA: TGTGCCAGCAGCAGGGGACGGTTCTCCTACGAGCAGTACTTC
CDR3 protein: CASSRGRFSYEQYF